Following are 32 T cell receptor beta chains from one sample sequenced in a study of shared clonotypes between healthy human individuals. CD45RO-negative cells were positively selected for CCR7, leaving out terminally differentiated effector memory CD45RA+ cells. Sequencing was performed with immunoSEQ multiplex PCR; in TCRdb, only in-frame clones are kept and a portion is missing. The data hold 1.5 million to 2.5 million clones, with approximately 95% observed a single time. Sequenced: naive CD8+ T cells sorted from blood. The receptors were gathered from a man aged 18 to 35 in good health.

The chain links TRBV19 to TRBJ2-2; 11 bases agree with TRBD2. There are 19 residues in the CDR3. CDR1 and CDR2 (germline): LNHDA, SQIVND (reference sequence). V gave up 4 bases and J gave up 5 bases; unmatched junction bases: 15. The CDR3: CASSNSRLAGGLGTGELFF. The CDR3 DNA sequence: TGTGCCAGTAGTAACTCTCGGCTAGCGGGGGGCCTTGGGACCGGGGAGCTGTTTTTT.

With regard to this clone: Other nucleotide sequences in the sample specify the same CDR3. V gene TRBV5-6 combines with J gene TRBJ2-3; 10 nucleotides align to TRBD2. This CDR3 contains 14 residues. CDR1 is SGHDT and CDR2 is YYEEEE in the germline V gene. V was pared by 3 bases and J by 3 bases, with 1 base of the junction left unmatched. The CDR3 nucleotides read TGTGCCAGCAGCTCTAGCGGGAGTACAGATACGCAGTATTTT. Protein sequence: CASSSSGSTDTQYF.

The rearrangement joins TRBV11-2 to TRBJ2-5; 7 bases align to TRBD2. Germline lookup yields CDR1 SGHAT and CDR2 FQNNGV. The CDR3 totals 17 residues. V shed 1 base, J shed 1 base, and the junction held 9 bases outside the gene matches. In DNA, the CDR3 is TGTGCCAGCAGCTTAGCCTCCGGACTAGACTCCCAAGAGACCCAGTACTTC. Translation gives CASSLASGLDSQETQYF.

The gene calls are TRBV4-3 and TRBJ2-3; D unclear. Deletions cut 3 bases from V and 6 bases from J, with 22 bases between. The CDR3 is 17 amino acids. Germline assignment: CDR1 LGHNA and CDR2 YSLEER. In nucleotides, the CDR3 is TGCGCCAGCAGCCAGGCAGGCTATGAGGCGGCCATCGATACGCAGTATTTT. This translates into CASSQAGYEAAIDTQYF.

Turning to this clone: Other DNA sequences of this sample code for an identical CDR3. V usage is TRBV28 and J usage is TRBJ2-7, with 8 bases aligning to TRBD2. The CDR3 sequence is 14 residues long. J was trimmed by 3 bases and V by 2 bases; bases with no gene match: 3. Germline V CDR1 and CDR2: MDHEN, SYDVKM. The CDR3 loop is CASSLSGGSYEQYF. CDR3 DNA sequence: TGTGCCAGCAGTTTAAGCGGGGGAAGCTACGAGCAGTACTTC. The whole variable domain, remainder taken from reference TRBV28 and TRBJ2-7, is DVKVTQSSRYLVKRTGEKVFLECVQDMDHENMFWYRQDPGLGLRLIYFSYDVKMKEKGDIPEGYSVSREKKERFSLILESASTNQTSMYLCASSLSGGSYEQYFGPGTRLTVT.

About this clone itself: Other DNA sequences in the same sample also yield this CDR3. The chain joins TRBV5-5 to TRBJ2-7; no clear D. CDR3 length equals 12 residues. V was trimmed by 2 bases and J by 4 bases, leaving 7 bases between them. The germline V gene encodes CDR1 SGHKS and CDR2 YYEKEE (reference sequence). CDR3 in DNA: TGTGCCAGCAGCTTAAGCCCTTACGAGCAGTACTTC. Its translation: CASSLSPYEQYF.

The gene calls are TRBV28 and TRBJ1-6; 9 bases line up with TRBD1. The germline V gene has CDR1 MDHEN and CDR2 SYDVKM. This CDR3 region has 15 residues. After removal of 2 bases from V and 9 bases from J, the junction contained 5 bases not matched to a gene. The CDR3 DNA reads as TGTGCCAGCAGTTTAGAAGGGACAGGGTCTTCACCCCTCCACTTT. Its protein is CASSLEGTGSSPLHF.

The chain joins TRBV27 to TRBJ1-1; 7 bases map to TRBD1. Germline V gene sequence: CDR1 MNHEY, CDR2 SMNVEV (reference sequence). The CDR3 spans 12 residues. With V trimmed by 7 bases and J by 5 bases, 4 bases remained unmatched. This CDR3 reads CASKTGLTEAFF. CDR3 sequence (DNA): TGTGCCAGCAAGACAGGGCTGACTGAAGCTTTCTTT.

In the case of this clone: This CDR3 is also generated by other DNA sequences in the sample. V gene TRBV28 combines with J gene TRBJ2-2, with D uncertain. The CDR3 covers 12 residues. V lost 3 bases and J lost 6, with 5 bases in between. Germline V CDR1 and CDR2: MDHEN, SYDVKM. CDR3 nucleotides: TGTGCCAGCAGTTTGTCTGCCGGGGAGCTGTTTTTT. Protein sequence: CASSLSAGELFF.

The V and J genes are TRBV5-6 and TRBJ2-1; the D gene could be TRBD1 or TRBD2 (5 bases each). The germline V and J ends were trimmed by 0 bases and 9 bases, with 10 bases remaining between them. This CDR3 has 13 residues. Germline CDR1 is SGHDT and CDR2 is YYEEEE. The CDR3, as DNA: TGTGCCAGCAGCTTGGATCCGGGGCCTGAGCAGTTCTTC. As protein: CASSLDPGPEQFF. Using reference TRBV5-6 and TRBJ2-1 for the parts outside the CDR3, the full variable domain is DAGVTQSPTHLIKTRGQQVTLRCSPKSGHDTVSWYQQALGQGPQFIFQYYEEEERQRGNFPDRFSGHQFPNYSSELNVNALLLGDSALYLCASSLDPGPEQFFGPGTRLTVL.

The chain recombines TRBV27 with TRBJ1-2; 10 nucleotides line up with TRBD1. This CDR3 is built from 13 residues. The trim removed 7 bases at V and 6 bases at J, leaving 5 bases unmatched. Germline-derived CDR1 and CDR2 are MNHEY and SMNVEV (reference sequence). The CDR3 nucleotides are TGTGCCAGCAATCCCGGGACAGGGGATGGCTACACCTTC. Its translation: CASNPGTGDGYTF.

A remark on this clone: This same CDR3 is encoded by further DNA sequences in the sample. This chain links TRBV19 with TRBJ2-7; D remains ambiguous. Germline CDR1 and CDR2: LNHDA and SQIVND (reference sequence). V lost 2 bases, J lost 0 bases, and 5 bases lay in between. This CDR3 comprises 13 residues. The chain's CDR3 is CASSINLSYEQYF. DNA of the CDR3: TGTGCCAGTAGTATAAACCTCTCCTACGAGCAGTACTTC.

CDR3 residues: CASSYGQSGEQYF. CDR3 DNA sequence: TGTGCCAGCAGTTACGGTCAGTCGGGCGAGCAGTACTTC. The V and J genes are TRBV6-5 and TRBJ2-7, with unresolved D. V dropped 2 bases and J dropped 6 bases, with 11 bases sitting between them. Germline CDR1 and CDR2: MNHEY and SVGAGI. The CDR3 is 13 residues long.

The chain links TRBV18 to TRBJ2-2, with D perhaps TRBD1 (5 bases). The V gene's germline CDR1 is KGHSH and CDR2 LQKENI. V was cut by 4 bases and J by 4 bases, with 10 bases left in between. The CDR3 consists of 14 residues. CDR3 sequence: CASSQTESTGELFF. CDR3 nucleotide sequence: TGTGCCAGCTCACAGACAGAATCCACCGGGGAGCTGTTTTTT. Using reference TRBV18 and TRBJ2-2 for the parts outside the CDR3, the full variable domain is NAGVMQNPRHLVRRRGQEARLRCSPMKGHSHVYWYRQLPEEGLKFMVYLQKENIIDESGMPKERFSAEFPKEGPSILRIQQVVRGDSAAYFCASSQTESTGELFFGEGSRLTVL.

The rearrangement links TRBV19 to TRBJ1-2; possible D gene TRBD1, 6 bases. Germline CDR1 LNHDA, CDR2 SQIVND (reference sequence). This CDR3 contains 14 residues. Deletions cut 2 bases from V and 6 bases from J, with 13 bases between. The CDR3, as DNA: TGTGCCAGTAGTATATCCCCGGGGGCTGATGGCTACACCTTC. Translation gives CASSISPGADGYTF.

This clone was detected only once. The chain links TRBV15 to TRBJ1-2; D remains ambiguous. Trimming left V 0 bases short and J 9 bases short, with 17 bases between. This CDR3 has 15 amino acids. Per the germline V gene, CDR1 is LNHNV and CDR2 is YYDKDF (reference sequence). The CDR3 DNA sequence: TGTGCCACCAGCAGAGATGGTATAGAAAAGAAGAGCTACACCTTC. This codes for CATSRDGIEKKSYTF.

This clone has a handful of counts. This sample also contains other DNA sequences that code for the same CDR3. The chain is built from TRBV7-9 and TRBJ1-1, with unresolved D. The length of the CDR3 is 13 residues. Trimming shortened V by 3 bases and J by 1 base, and 6 bases separated the two germline ends. Per the germline V gene, CDR1 is SEHNR and CDR2 is FQNEAQ (reference sequence). The CDR3 sequence: CASSLGENTEAFF. In DNA form, the CDR3 reads TGTGCCAGCAGCTTGGGAGAGAACACTGAAGCTTTCTTT.

The chain combines TRBV20-1 with TRBJ2-1; D is unresolved. Germline V gives CDR1 DFQATT, CDR2 SNEGSKA (reference sequence). CDR3 size: 11 residues. Trimming shortened V by 0 bases and J by 5 bases, and 2 bases separated the two germline ends. This CDR3 reads CSARDNNEQFF. The CDR3 coding sequence is TGCAGTGCTAGAGATAACAATGAGCAGTTCTTC.

The chain has TRBV9 and TRBJ1-4, with D maybe TRBD1 (5 bases). The germline V gene encodes CDR1 SGDLS and CDR2 YYNGEE. The CDR3 loop spans 17 amino acids. Trimming cost V 0 bases and J 8 bases, with 20 bases left between them. DNA for the CDR3: TGTGCCAGCAGCGTAGGGGAGTGGGAGGGGCCAGGGGAAAAACTGTTTTTT. Translated: CASSVGEWEGPGEKLFF.

This clone came up once. The chain recombines TRBV27 with TRBJ2-5; maybe TRBD1 (7 bases). The V end lost 3 bases, the J end lost 5 bases, and 16 bases lay between the germline ends. The germline V gene encodes CDR1 MNHEY and CDR2 SMNVEV (reference sequence). The length of the CDR3 is 15 residues. The CDR3 coding sequence is TGTGCCAGCAGTTTGGGACCGACAGGGAGGGAGACCCAGTACTTC. It translates to CASSLGPTGRETQYF.

The V and J genes are TRBV27 and TRBJ1-2, with a tentative D call TRBD1 (5 bases). Trimming removed 6 bases from V and 4 bases from J, with 18 bases in between. The CDR3 has 15 residues. Per the germline V gene, CDR1 is MNHEY and CDR2 is SMNVEV (reference sequence). CDR3 DNA: TGTGCCAGCAGCATAGCCGGGGGAAGCGGCTATGGCTACACCTTC. It specifies CASSIAGGSGYGYTF.

V usage is TRBV4-1 and J usage is TRBJ2-7, with TRBD2 identical over 8 bases. CDR1 and CDR2 from the germline V gene are MGHRA and YSYEKL. This CDR3 is built from 15 residues. V trimming: 5 bases; J trimming: 4 bases; junction bases outside the gene matches: 10. CDR3 sequence: CASSFGAGVMYEQYF. The CDR3 DNA reads TGCGCCAGCAGCTTCGGAGCGGGAGTTATGTACGAGCAGTACTTC.

Details on this clone: The same CDR3 is also encoded by other DNA sequences in this sample. The chain carries TRBV30 and TRBJ2-3, with 12 bases aligning to TRBD2. There are 15 residues in the CDR3. Germline-derived CDR1 and CDR2 are GTSNPN and SVGIG (reference sequence). Germline trimming cut 2 bases from V and 6 bases from J; bases unmatched to any gene: 6. The CDR3 bases are TGTGCCTGGAGTCTAGCGGGAGGGCCCACCGATACGCAGTATTTT. Its protein is CAWSLAGGPTDTQYF.

The chain links TRBV4-1 to TRBJ2-2; D is possibly TRBD1 or TRBD2 (5 bases each). The CDR3 spans 15 residues. From germline, CDR1 is MGHRA and CDR2 YSYEKL. Trimming cost V 4 bases and J 1 base, with 10 bases left between them. CDR3 coding DNA: TGCGCCAGCAGCCCCGGGACGGTGAACACCGGGGAGCTGTTTTTT. This sequence encodes CASSPGTVNTGELFF.

This clone has just one count. The chain is built from TRBV6-1 and TRBJ2-7, with D unresolved. The V gene's germline CDR1 is MNHNS and CDR2 SASEGT. V was trimmed by 7 bases and J by 6 bases, leaving 19 bases between them. The CDR3 covers 14 residues. The DNA of the CDR3 is TGTGCCAGCAATGACGTCACCCCCTGGAGCGAGCAGTACTTC. Translated: CASNDVTPWSEQYF.

This chain joins TRBV7-9 and TRBJ1-6; TRBD1 is a possible D gene (5 bases). This CDR3 has 13 amino acids. Per germline, CDR1 SEHNR and CDR2 FQNEAQ (reference sequence). The V gene lost 7 bases and the J gene lost 14 bases, with 18 bases spanning the gap. CDR3 protein: CASNPNSGGSLHF. CDR3 nucleotide sequence: TGTGCCAGCAACCCAAACAGCGGGGGTTCCCTCCACTTT.

The rearrangement links TRBV7-6 to TRBJ2-7; perhaps TRBD1 as D (5 bases). This CDR3 contains 15 residues. Germline CDR1 SGHVS, CDR2 FNYEAQ. Trimming stripped 5 bases from V and 6 bases from J, with 20 bases between. CDR3 coding DNA: TGTGCCAGCAGCCCAAACCAGGGCACGGTCCCCGAGCAGTACTTC. It yields the protein CASSPNQGTVPEQYF.

This CDR3 is CASSQGTGNTLGLFF. The CDR3 DNA sequence: TGCGCCAGCAGCCAAGGGACAGGGAATACCCTTGGACTGTTTTTT. The chain has TRBV4-3 and TRBJ1-4, with 8 positions matching TRBD1. The CDR3 extends over 15 amino acids. CDR1 is LGHNA and CDR2 is YSLEER in the germline V gene. J lost 13 bases, V lost 1 base, and 11 bases had no gene match.

As to this clone: The same CDR3 also results from other DNA sequences found in this sample. The gene calls are TRBV11-2 and TRBJ2-7; 14 bases map to TRBD2. This CDR3 has 15 amino acids. The V gene end was trimmed by 3 bases and the J gene end by 4 bases; junction bases not matched to a gene: 2. The germline V gene encodes CDR1 SGHAT and CDR2 FQNNGV. The CDR3, as DNA: TGTGCCAGCAGCTTTGGGACTAGCGGGAGTTACGAGCAGTACTTC. This sequence encodes CASSFGTSGSYEQYF.

The chain is built from TRBV7-9 and TRBJ1-1; 8 positions match TRBD1. The CDR3 totals 14 residues. CDR1 SEHNR and CDR2 FQNEAQ come from the germline V gene (reference sequence). V was pared by 7 bases and J by 5 bases, with 9 bases of the junction left unmatched. Written as DNA, the CDR3 is TGTGCCAGCACGATTCGGACAGGGCAAACTGAAGCTTTCTTT. It yields the protein CASTIRTGQTEAFF.

V gene TRBV19 combines with J gene TRBJ2-5; D is perhaps TRBD2 (6 bases). CDR1 LNHDA and CDR2 SQIVND come from the germline V gene (reference sequence). The CDR3 length is 13 residues. Trimming removed 7 bases from V and 5 bases from J, with 14 bases in between. CDR3 protein: CASTPGGIETQYF. As DNA, the CDR3 is TGTGCCAGTACCCCTGGGGGGATTGAGACCCAGTACTTC.

The CDR3 DNA is TGCGCCAGCAGCCAAGGGCAGGGGGCGTCGGGCACTGAAGCTTTCTTT. Residues: CASSQGQGASGTEAFF. V and J are TRBV4-1 and TRBJ1-1; 8 bases map to TRBD1. The J segment lost 4 bases and the V segment lost 1 base, leaving 8 bases of the junction unmatched. This CDR3 has 16 residues. Germline V CDR1 and CDR2: MGHRA, YSYEKL.